A selection of T cell receptor beta chains follows, all from one sample in a study of cytomegalovirus exposure and HLA in healthy donors. Assay used: immunoSEQ multiplex PCR; TCRdb lists only in-frame clones, some missing. The sample data list around 55,000 clones. Source material: PBMCs. The receptors derive from a man in his forties or fifties in good health and CMV-seropositive. Both conserved end residues are part of each CDR3. The D gene is left open where the match is weak.

>TRBJ1-1|TRBV5-1|.
CASSYRDTAIEAFF
TGCGCCAGCAGCTACCGGGACACGGCTATCGAAGCTTTCTTT
>TRBJ2-1|TRBV7-3|TRBD2
CASSVERGGYNEQFF
TGTGCCAGCAGCGTTGAGCGGGGGGGCTACAATGAGCAGTTCTTC
>TRBJ1-1|TRBV9|.
CASSVGNRLMNTEAFF
TGTGCCAGCAGCGTCGGTAACAGGCTCATGAACACTGAAGCTTTCTTT
>TRBJ2-2|TRBV2|TRBD2
CASRALGLAELNTGELFF
TGTGCCAGCAGGGCTTTGGGACTAGCGGAGTTGAACACCGGGGAGCTGTTTTTT
>TRBJ2-1|TRBV4-3|.
CASSQGTATDNEQFF
TGCGCCAGCAGCCAAGGGACAGCAACCGACAATGAGCAGTTCTTC
>TRBJ2-7|TRBV7-2|.
CASSFDLLYEQYF
TGTGCCAGCAGCTTTGACTTGCTCTACGAGCAGTACTTC
>TRBJ1-2|TRBV7-2|TRBD1
CASSPRQGAGYTF
TGTGCCAGCAGCCCCCGACAGGGGGCTGGCTACACCTTC
>TRBJ1-5|TRBV27|.
CASSLSFWGAGDQPQHF
TGTGCCAGCAGTTTATCGTTCTGGGGGGCGGGAGATCAGCCCCAGCATTTT
>TRBJ2-2|TRBV4-2|TRBD2
CASSQDGGLAGDTGELFF
TGTGCCAGCAGCCAAGATGGAGGGCTAGCGGGCGACACCGGGGAGCTGTTTTTT
>TRBJ1-4|TRBV6-1|TRBD1
CASSEAKDRVGEKLFF
TGTGCCAGCAGTGAAGCGAAGGACAGGGTTGGTGAAAAACTGTTTTTT
>TRBJ2-7|TRBV4-1|TRBD1
CASSQIGQGYMDEQYF
TGCGCCAGCAGCCAGATAGGACAGGGCTATATGGACGAGCAGTACTTC
>TRBJ2-1|TRBV28|.
CASSLPLNEQFF
TGTGCCAGCAGTCTACCCCTTAATGAGCAGTTCTTC
>TRBJ2-1|TRBV9|TRBD2
CASSVGTSGYNEQFF
TGTGCCAGCAGCGTAGGGACTAGCGGATACAATGAGCAGTTCTTC
>TRBJ2-7|TRBV5-4|.
CASSLADSLPYEQYF
TGTGCCAGCAGCTTGGCGGACAGTTTGCCCTACGAGCAGTACTTC
>TRBJ2-7|TRBV2|.
CASRFDSSAYEQYF
TGTGCCAGCAGGTTTGACAGCTCGGCCTACGAGCAGTACTTC
>TRBJ1-4|TRBV28|.
CASSSEIREKLFF
TGTGCCAGCAGTTCCGAGATACGGGAAAAACTGTTTTTT
>TRBJ2-5|TRBV25-1|.
CASSAPEREETQYF
TGTGCCAGCAGTGCCCCGGAAAGGGAGGAGACCCAGTACTTC
>TRBJ2-7|TRBV9|TRBD1
CASSARQGWKQYF
TGTGCCAGCAGCGCCCGACAGGGGTGGAAGCAGTACTTC
>TRBJ2-7|TRBV14|.
CASSQARDVPYEQYF
TGTGCCAGCAGCCAAGCGAGGGATGTCCCCTACGAGCAGTACTTC
>TRBJ1-5|TRBV20-1|.
CSARVTHRQHF
TGCAGTGCTAGAGTGACACATCGACAGCATTTT
>TRBJ2-1|TRBV7-9|TRBD1
CASIRQGLGNEQFF
TGTGCCAGTATAAGACAGGGGTTAGGCAATGAGCAGTTCTTC
>TRBJ1-2|TRBV5-4|.
CASSLGGMTNYGYTF
TGTGCCAGCAGCTTGGGAGGCATGACTAACTATGGCTACACCTTC
>TRBJ1-1|TRBV9|TRBD1
CASSPMGTDYTEAFF
TGTGCCAGCAGCCCTATGGGGACAGACTACACTGAAGCTTTCTTT
>TRBJ1-2|TRBV29-1|TRBD1
CSARTGTANYGYTF
TGCAGCGCCCGGACAGGGACGGCTAACTATGGCTACACCTTC
>TRBJ1-5|TRBV19|.
CASSEARNQPQHF
TGTGCCAGTAGTGAGGCGCGCAATCAGCCCCAGCATTTT
>TRBJ1-3|TRBV5-1|.
CASSLDGQPGNTIYF
TGCGCCAGCAGCTTGGATGGGCAACCTGGAAACACCATATATTTT
>TRBJ2-7|TRBV18|TRBD1
CASSPRTGGDEQYF
TGTGCCAGCTCACCACGGACAGGGGGCGACGAGCAGTACTTC
>TRBJ1-2|TRBV15|.
CATSSEARGAYTF
TGTGCCACCAGCAGTGAGGCCCGGGGGGCCTACACCTTC
>TRBJ2-1|TRBV11-3|.
CASSFTGVAEQFF
TGTGCCAGCAGCTTTACGGGAGTGGCTGAGCAGTTCTTC
>TRBJ1-3|TRBV25-1|.
CASSDPLTIYF
TGTGCCAGCAGTGACCCGTTGACCATATATTTT
>TRBJ2-3|TRBV2|TRBD1
CASSGQGSTDTQYF
TGTGCCAGCAGTGGACAGGGCAGCACAGATACGCAGTATTTT
>TRBJ1-1|TRBV11-2|TRBD1
CASSSMWDRNTEAFF
TGTGCCAGCAGCTCGATGTGGGACAGGAACACTGAAGCTTTCTTT